What follows describes a single T cell receptor beta chain. TCRdb re-derived calls from the reads in MiXCR, one entry per CDR3 protein. Of 400,000 or so distinct CDR3 sequences in the sample, around a sixth were seen once. Trimming took off 2 bases at V and 10 bases at J, with 15 bases between the two ends. Germline CDR1 MDHEN, CDR2 SYDVKM. CDR3 length: 15 residues. This sample was included in a study of T cell repertoires in cytomegalovirus infection. Study-level information: Public TCR beta signatures provided an indication of both CMV infection and a matching HLA type.

The clonotype comes from a human donor in good health (CMV status not recorded). Some clones in this sample may be carry-over from other donors' samples. Source material: PBMCs. This chain links TRBV28 with TRBJ1-6, with D possibly TRBD1 on 6 matching bases. The CDR3 is CASSLIVQGWSPLHF. CDR3 in DNA: TGTGCCAGCAGTTTAATTGTGCAGGGGTGGTCACCCCTCCACTTT.